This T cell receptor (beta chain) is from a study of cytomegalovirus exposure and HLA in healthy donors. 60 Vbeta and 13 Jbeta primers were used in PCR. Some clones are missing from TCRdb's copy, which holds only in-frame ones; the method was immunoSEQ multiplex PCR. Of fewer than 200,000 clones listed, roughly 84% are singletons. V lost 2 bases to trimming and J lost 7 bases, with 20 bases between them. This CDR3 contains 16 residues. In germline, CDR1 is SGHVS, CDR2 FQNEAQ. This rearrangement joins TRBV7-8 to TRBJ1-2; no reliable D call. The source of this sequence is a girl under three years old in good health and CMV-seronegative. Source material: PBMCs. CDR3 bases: TGTGCCAGCAGCTTATTGCGAGAGGGAGAGTTCCGTGGCTACACCTTC. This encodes CASSLLREGEFRGYTF.